This TCR beta chain is drawn from a study of cytomegalovirus exposure and HLA in healthy donors. The study's findings and limits: Cytomegalovirus-associated TCR beta chains were listed, numbering some 150. Relative to the approximately 670-donor mean, N-insertions were reportedly fewer in an Asian-associated ancestry cluster in a later analysis. Later analysis identified several of the most significant clusters that appeared linked to common viral pathogens.

This clone was recorded only once. The antigen is not known. V was pared by 4 bases and J by 9 bases, with 17 bases between. The CDR3 contains 14 residues. Germline-derived CDR1 and CDR2 are SGHRS and YFSETQ. The PCR had 60 Vbeta and 13 Jbeta primers. Method: immunoSEQ multiplex PCR; TCRdb's copy keeps in-frame clones and lacks some. The table shows over 150,000 clones, with approximately 74% occurring only once. Source material: PBMCs. This TCR was recovered from a man in his thirties or forties in good health and CMV-seronegative. The rearrangement joins TRBV5-1 to TRBJ2-1; tentatively, D is TRBD1 (7 bases). The CDR3 loop is CASSLEGALGEQFF. The DNA of the CDR3 is TGCGCCAGCAGCCTGGAGGGGGCTCTCGGTGAGCAGTTCTTC.